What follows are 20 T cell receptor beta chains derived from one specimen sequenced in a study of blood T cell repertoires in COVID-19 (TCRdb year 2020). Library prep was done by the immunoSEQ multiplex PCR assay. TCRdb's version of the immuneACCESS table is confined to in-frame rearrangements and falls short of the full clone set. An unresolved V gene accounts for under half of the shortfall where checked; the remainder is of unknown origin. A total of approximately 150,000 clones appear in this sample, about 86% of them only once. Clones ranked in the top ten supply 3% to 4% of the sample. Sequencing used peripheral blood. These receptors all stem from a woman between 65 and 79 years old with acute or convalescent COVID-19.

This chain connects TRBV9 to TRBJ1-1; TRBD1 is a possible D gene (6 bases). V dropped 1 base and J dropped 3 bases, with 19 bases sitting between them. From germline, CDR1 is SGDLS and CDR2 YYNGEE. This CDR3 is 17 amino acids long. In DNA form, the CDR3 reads TGTGCCAGCAGCGTACCCAACAGGGCCAAGGGTGACACTGAAGCTTTCTTT. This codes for CASSVPNRAKGDTEAFF.

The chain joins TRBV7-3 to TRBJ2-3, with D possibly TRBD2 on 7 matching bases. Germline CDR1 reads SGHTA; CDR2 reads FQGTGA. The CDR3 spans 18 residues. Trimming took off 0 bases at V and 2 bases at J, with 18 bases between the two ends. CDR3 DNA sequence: TGTGCCAGCAGCTTAACGCGGGGGCGGGAGAGGAACACAGATACGCAGTATTTT. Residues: CASSLTRGRERNTDTQYF.

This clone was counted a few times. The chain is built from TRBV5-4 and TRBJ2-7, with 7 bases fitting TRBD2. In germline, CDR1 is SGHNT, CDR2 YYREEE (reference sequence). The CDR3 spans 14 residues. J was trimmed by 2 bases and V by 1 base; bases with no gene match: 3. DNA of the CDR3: TGTGCCAGCAGCTTGTACGCGGGAGCCTACGAGCAGTACTTC. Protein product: CASSLYAGAYEQYF. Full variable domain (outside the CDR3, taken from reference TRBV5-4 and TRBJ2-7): ETGVTQSPTHLIKTRGQQVTLRCSSQSGHNTVSWYQQALGQGPQFIFQYYREEENGRGNFPPRFSGLQFPNYSSELNVNALELDDSALYLCASSLYAGAYEQYFGPGTRLTVT.

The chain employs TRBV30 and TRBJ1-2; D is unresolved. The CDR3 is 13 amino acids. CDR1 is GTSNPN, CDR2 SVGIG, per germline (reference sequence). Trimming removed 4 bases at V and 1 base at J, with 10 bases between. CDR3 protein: CAWINSLNYGYTF. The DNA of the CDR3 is TGTGCCTGGATCAACAGTCTTAACTATGGCTACACCTTC.

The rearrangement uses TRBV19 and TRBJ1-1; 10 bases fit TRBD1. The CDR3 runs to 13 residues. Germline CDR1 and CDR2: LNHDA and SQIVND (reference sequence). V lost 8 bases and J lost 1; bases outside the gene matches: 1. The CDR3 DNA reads TGTGCCAGTGGGGACAGGGGGAACACTGAAGCTTTCTTT. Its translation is CASGDRGNTEAFF.

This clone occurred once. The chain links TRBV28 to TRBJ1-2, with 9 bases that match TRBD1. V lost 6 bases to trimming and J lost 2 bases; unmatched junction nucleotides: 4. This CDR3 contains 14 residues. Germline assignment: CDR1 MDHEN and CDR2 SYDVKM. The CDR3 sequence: CASRLTGGNYGYTF. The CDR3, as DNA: TGTGCCAGCAGGCTGACAGGGGGAAACTATGGCTACACCTTC.

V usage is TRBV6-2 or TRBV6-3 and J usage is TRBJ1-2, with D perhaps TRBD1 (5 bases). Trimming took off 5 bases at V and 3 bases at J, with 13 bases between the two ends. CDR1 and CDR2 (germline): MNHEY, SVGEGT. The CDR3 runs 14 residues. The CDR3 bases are TGTGCCAGCAGTGACGACAGATCATACTATGGCTACACCTTC. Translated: CASSDDRSYYGYTF.

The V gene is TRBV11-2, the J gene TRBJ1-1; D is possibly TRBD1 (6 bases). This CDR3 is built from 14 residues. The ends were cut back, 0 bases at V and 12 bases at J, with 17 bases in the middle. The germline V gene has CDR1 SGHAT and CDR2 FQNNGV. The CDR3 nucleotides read TGTGCCAGCAGCTTAGAATCCTATACAGGGACGACTTTCTTT. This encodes CASSLESYTGTTFF.

CDR3: CASSLRQAPVATIYF. DNA for the CDR3: TGTGCCAGCAGCTTGAGACAGGCACCGGTTGCCACCATATATTTT. This chain uses TRBV7-2 with TRBJ1-3, with a weak D call TRBD1 (6 bases). Deletions cut 3 bases from V and 9 bases from J, with 18 bases between. The CDR3 covers 15 residues. Germline CDR1 SGHTA, CDR2 FQGNSA.

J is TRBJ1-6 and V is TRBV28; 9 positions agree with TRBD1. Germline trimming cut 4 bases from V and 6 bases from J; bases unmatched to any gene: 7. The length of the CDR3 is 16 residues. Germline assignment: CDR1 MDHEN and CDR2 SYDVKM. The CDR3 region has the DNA TGTGCCAGCAGTTCCGGTGGACAGGGGAGTAATTCACCCCTCCACTTT. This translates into CASSSGGQGSNSPLHF.

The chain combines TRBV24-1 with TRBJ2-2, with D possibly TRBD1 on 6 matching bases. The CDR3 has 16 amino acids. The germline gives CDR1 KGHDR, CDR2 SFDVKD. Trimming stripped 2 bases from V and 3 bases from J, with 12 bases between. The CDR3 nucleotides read TGTGCCACCAGTGATTCTGACAGGCCCTACACCGGGGAGCTGTTTTTT. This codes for CATSDSDRPYTGELFF.

In nucleotides, the CDR3 is TGTGCCATCAGTAGCCCCACAGGGATGAACACTGAAGCTTTCTTT. Translated: CAISSPTGMNTEAFF. The chain couples TRBV10-3 to TRBJ1-1, with D tentatively TRBD1 (6 bases). Between the trimmed V and J ends, which lost 5 bases and 0 bases, there was a span of 13 bases. There are 15 residues in the CDR3. Germline V gene lookup returns CDR1 ENHRY and CDR2 SYGVKD.

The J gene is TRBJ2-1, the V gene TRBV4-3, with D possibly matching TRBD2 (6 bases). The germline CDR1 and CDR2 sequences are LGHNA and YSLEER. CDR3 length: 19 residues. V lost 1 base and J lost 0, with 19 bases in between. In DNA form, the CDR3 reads TGCGCCAGCAGCCAAGCGGGAGAGGGGTTCGGAAGCTCCTACAATGAGCAGTTCTTC. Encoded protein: CASSQAGEGFGSSYNEQFF.

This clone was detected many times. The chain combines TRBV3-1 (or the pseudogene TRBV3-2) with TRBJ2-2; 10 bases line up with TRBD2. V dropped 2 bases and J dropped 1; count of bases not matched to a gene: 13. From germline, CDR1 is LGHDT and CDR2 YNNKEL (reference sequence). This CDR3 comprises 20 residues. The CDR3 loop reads CASSQPLRLAGDENTGELFF. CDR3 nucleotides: TGTGCCAGCAGCCAACCTTTGAGGCTAGCGGGGGACGAGAACACCGGGGAGCTGTTTTTT.

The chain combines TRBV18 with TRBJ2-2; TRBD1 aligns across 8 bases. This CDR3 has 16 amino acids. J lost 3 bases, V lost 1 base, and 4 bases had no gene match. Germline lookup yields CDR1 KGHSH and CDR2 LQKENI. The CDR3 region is CASSPRQGPDTGELFF. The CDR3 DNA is TGTGCCAGCTCACCACGACAGGGGCCGGACACCGGGGAGCTGTTTTTT.

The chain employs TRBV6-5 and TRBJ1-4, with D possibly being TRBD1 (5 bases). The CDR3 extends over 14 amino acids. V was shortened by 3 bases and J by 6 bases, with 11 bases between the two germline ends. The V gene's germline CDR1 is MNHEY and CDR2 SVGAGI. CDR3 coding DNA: TGTGCCAGCAGTTATGGACCCAGGGATGAAAAACTGTTTTTT. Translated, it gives CASSYGPRDEKLFF.

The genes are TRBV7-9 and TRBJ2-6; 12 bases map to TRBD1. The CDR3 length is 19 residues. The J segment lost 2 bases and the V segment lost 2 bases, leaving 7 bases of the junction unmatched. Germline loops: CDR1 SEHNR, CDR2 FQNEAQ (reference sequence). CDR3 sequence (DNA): TGTGCCAGCAGCTTATTTAGGGACAGGGGGCTTCCTGGGGCCAACGTCCTGACTTTC. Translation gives CASSLFRDRGLPGANVLTF.

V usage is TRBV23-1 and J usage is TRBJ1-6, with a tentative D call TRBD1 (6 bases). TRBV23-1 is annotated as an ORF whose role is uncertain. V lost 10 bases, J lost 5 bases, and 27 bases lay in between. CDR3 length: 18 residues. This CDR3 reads CAIPPWGPAKRHNSPLHF. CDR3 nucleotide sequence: TGCGCCATCCCCCCGTGGGGGCCGGCGAAACGGCATAATTCACCCCTCCACTTT.

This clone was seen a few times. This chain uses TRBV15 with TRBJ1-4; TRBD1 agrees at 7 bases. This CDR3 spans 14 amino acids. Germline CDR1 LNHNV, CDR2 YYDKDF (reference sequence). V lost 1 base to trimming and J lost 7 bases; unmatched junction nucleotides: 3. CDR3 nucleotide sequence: TGTGCCACCAGCAGAGGACCAGGGGGTGAAAAACTGTTTTTT. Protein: CATSRGPGGEKLFF.

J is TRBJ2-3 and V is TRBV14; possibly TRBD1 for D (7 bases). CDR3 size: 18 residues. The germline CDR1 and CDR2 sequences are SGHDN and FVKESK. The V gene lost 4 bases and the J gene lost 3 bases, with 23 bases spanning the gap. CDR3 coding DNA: TGTGCCAGCAGCCCCCTTCGGAGGGACAGTTCCAGGACAGATACGCAGTATTTT. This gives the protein CASSPLRRDSSRTDTQYF.